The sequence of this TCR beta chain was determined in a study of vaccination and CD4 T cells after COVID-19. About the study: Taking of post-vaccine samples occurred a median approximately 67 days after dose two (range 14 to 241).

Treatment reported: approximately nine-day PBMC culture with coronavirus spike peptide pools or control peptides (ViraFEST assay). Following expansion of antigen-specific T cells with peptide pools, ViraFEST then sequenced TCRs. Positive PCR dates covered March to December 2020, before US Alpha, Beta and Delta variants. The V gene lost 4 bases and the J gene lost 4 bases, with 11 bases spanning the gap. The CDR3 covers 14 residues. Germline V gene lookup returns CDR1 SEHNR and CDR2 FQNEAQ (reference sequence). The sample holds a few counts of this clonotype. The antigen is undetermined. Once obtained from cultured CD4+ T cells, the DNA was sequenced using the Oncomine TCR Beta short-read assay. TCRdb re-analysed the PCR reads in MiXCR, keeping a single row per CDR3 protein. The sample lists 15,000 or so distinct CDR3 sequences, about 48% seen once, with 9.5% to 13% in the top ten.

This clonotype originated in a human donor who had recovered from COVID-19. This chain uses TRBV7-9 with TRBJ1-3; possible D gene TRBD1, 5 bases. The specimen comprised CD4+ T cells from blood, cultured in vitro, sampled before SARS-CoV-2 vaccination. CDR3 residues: CASSWGRAGNTIYF. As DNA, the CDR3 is TGTGCCAGCAGCTGGGGGAGGGCAGGAAACACCATATATTTT.